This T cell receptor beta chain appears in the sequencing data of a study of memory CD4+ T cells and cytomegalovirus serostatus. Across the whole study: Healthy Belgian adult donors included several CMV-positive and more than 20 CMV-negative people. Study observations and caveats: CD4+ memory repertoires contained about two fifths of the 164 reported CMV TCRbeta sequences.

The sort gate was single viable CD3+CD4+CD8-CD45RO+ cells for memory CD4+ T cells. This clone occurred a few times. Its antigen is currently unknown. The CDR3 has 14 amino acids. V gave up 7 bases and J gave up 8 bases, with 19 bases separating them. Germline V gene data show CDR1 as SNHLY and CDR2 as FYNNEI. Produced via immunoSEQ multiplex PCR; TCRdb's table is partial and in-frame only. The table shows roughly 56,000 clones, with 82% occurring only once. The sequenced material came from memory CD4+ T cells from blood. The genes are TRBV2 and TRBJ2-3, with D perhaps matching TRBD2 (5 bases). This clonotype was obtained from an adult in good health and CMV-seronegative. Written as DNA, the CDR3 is TGTGCCAGCACCCCCCGGGGAATCCGGGTTACGCAGTATTTT. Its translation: CASTPRGIRVTQYF.